These 20 T cell receptor beta chains came from one sample sequenced in a study of blood T cell repertoires in COVID-19. The table came from immunoSEQ multiplex PCR; TCRdb's copy has only in-frame clones and leaves some out. The repertoire consists of hundreds of thousands of clones, with 89% occurring once and the leading ten covering 9.5%. Sequenced input: PBMCs or T cells enriched from blood (not recorded which). The receptors stem from a middle-aged woman who had recovered from COVID-19.

The gene calls are TRBV28 and TRBJ1-5, with 10 bases lining up with TRBD1. Germline values: CDR1 MDHEN, CDR2 SYDVKM. The CDR3 has 14 amino acids. Trimming at V came to 6 bases and at J to 7 bases, leaving 6 bases not matched to a gene. The DNA of the CDR3 is TGTGCCAGCAGCCTGGGACAGGGGCGCCAGCCCCAGCATTTT. This gives the protein CASSLGQGRQPQHF.

J is TRBJ1-5 and V is TRBV24-1; D is unresolved. CDR3 length: 14 amino acids. Trimming pared 4 bases from V and 8 bases from J, leaving 14 bases between. Germline CDR1 is KGHDR and CDR2 is SFDVKD. The CDR3 DNA reads TGTGCCACCAGTGACCCGAGAAGTCTAAAGCCCCAGCATTTT. This gives the protein CATSDPRSLKPQHF.

The chain has TRBV2 and TRBJ1-1; 8 nucleotides agree with TRBD1. V gave up 6 bases and J gave up 1 base; unmatched junction bases: 7. CDR1 is SNHLY and CDR2 is FYNNEI in the germline V gene. The CDR3 is 15 amino acids. Here the CDR3 reads CASRRQGTKNTEAFF. CDR3 sequence (DNA): TGTGCCAGCAGAAGACAGGGGACCAAGAACACTGAAGCTTTCTTT.

The CDR3 sequence is CATDSTGTDTQYF. The CDR3 DNA follows: TGTGCCACCGACTCTACCGGCACAGATACGCAGTATTTT. V is TRBV19 and J is TRBJ2-3; no definite D call. The CDR3 covers 13 residues. Trimming cost V 10 bases and J 1 base, with 12 bases left between them. Germline CDR1 reads LNHDA; CDR2 reads SQIVND (reference sequence).

The J gene is TRBJ2-2, the V gene TRBV7-3; a possible D gene is TRBD1 (5 bases). This CDR3 region has 16 residues. The germline CDR1 and CDR2 sequences are SGHTA and FQGTGA. The V end was cut by 5 bases, the J end by 1 base, with 14 bases between. The CDR3 region has the DNA TGTGCCAGCAGCCGAGCCCCTCAGGGGAACACCGGGGAGCTGTTTTTT. Translation: CASSRAPQGNTGELFF.

J is TRBJ1-1 and V is TRBV21-1; the D call in the table, TRBD1, was not verified against the DNA. TRBV21-1 is a pseudogene. This CDR3 contains 15 residues. The CDR3 region is CASISGQGEDTEAFF. CDR3 sequence (DNA): TGTGCCAGCATTTCTGGACAGGGAGAGGACACTGAAGCTTTCTTT.

This clone was seen a single time. The chain recombines TRBV7-2 with TRBJ2-7; a possible D gene is TRBD2 (6 bases). V lost 4 bases, J lost 11 bases, and 21 bases lay in between. The CDR3 runs to 14 residues. Germline lookup yields CDR1 SGHTA and CDR2 FQGNSA. The chain's CDR3 is CASSSTGVGEVKYF. The CDR3 region has the DNA TGTGCCAGCAGCTCCACGGGGGTGGGGGAGGTGAAGTACTTC.

The rearrangement links TRBV4-1 to TRBJ2-7, with D maybe TRBD1 (6 bases). The germline gives CDR1 MGHRA, CDR2 YSYEKL. This CDR3 contains 15 residues. V gave up 1 base and J gave up 0 bases, with 10 bases separating them. The CDR3 DNA reads as TGCGCCAGCAGCCAAGTGGACAGTAGCTCCTACGAGCAGTACTTC. Translating it yields CASSQVDSSSYEQYF.

In DNA form, the CDR3 reads TGTGCCAGCAGCTTAAAGTCGGCGGGAGGAGGGAATGAGCAGTTCTTC. Translating it yields CASSLKSAGGGNEQFF. The chain combines TRBV7-3 with TRBJ2-1, with TRBD2 matching over 8 bases. With V trimmed by 1 base and J by 7 bases, 9 bases remained unmatched. The CDR3 consists of 16 residues. Germline CDR1 is SGHTA and CDR2 is FQGTGA.

The CDR3 DNA is TGTGCCAGCAGCTTAGAATCCGGGTACAGCACAGATACGCAGTATTTT. This encodes CASSLESGYSTDTQYF. This chain uses TRBV11-2 with TRBJ2-3; D unclear. This CDR3 is 16 amino acids long. V gave up 0 bases and J gave up 0 bases, with 10 bases separating them. Germline V lookup: CDR1 SGHAT, CDR2 FQNNGV.

The chain recombines TRBV24-1 with TRBJ1-2, with 8 positions matching TRBD1. The ends lost 1 base at V and 1 base at J; junction bases unmatched: 10. Germline CDR1 KGHDR, CDR2 SFDVKD. The CDR3 runs to 18 residues. The CDR3 reads CATSDFDPGQGINYGYTF. In DNA, the CDR3 is TGTGCCACCAGTGATTTCGATCCTGGACAGGGTATTAACTATGGCTACACCTTC.

J is TRBJ2-1 and V is TRBV5-4, with 9 bases fitting TRBD2. Germline trimming cut 3 bases from V and 9 bases from J; bases unmatched to any gene: 4. This CDR3 contains 13 residues. Germline values: CDR1 SGHNT, CDR2 YYREEE (reference sequence). The DNA for the CDR3 is TGTGCCAGCAGCTCTAGCGGGGTCCGTGAGCAGTTCTTC. Encoded protein: CASSSSGVREQFF.

The V call is TRBV30, the J call TRBJ1-6, with D maybe TRBD1 (6 bases). With 2 bases removed from V and 9 bases from J, the gap between germline ends came to 11 bases. CDR1 is GTSNPN, CDR2 SVGIG, per germline (reference sequence). This CDR3 contains 13 residues. CDR3 sequence (DNA): TGTGCCTGGAGTAAAGGGGGTATTTCACCCCTCCACTTT. Translation: CAWSKGGISPLHF.

J is TRBJ2-4 and V is TRBV3-1 (or the pseudogene TRBV3-2); 14 bases line up with TRBD2. Germline loops: CDR1 LGHDT, CDR2 YNNKEL (reference sequence). The CDR3 length is 17 residues. V trimming: 2 bases; J trimming: 15 bases; junction bases outside the gene matches: 15. The CDR3: CASSQHPGLAGASRGYF. DNA for the CDR3: TGTGCCAGCAGCCAACACCCGGGACTAGCGGGGGCGTCTCGGGGGTACTTC.

The rearrangement links TRBV27 to TRBJ2-7; D possibly corresponds to TRBD2 (6 bases). V was shortened by 5 bases and J by 1 base, with 12 bases between the two germline ends. The CDR3 is 14 residues long. From germline, CDR1 is MNHEY and CDR2 SMNVEV (reference sequence). The CDR3 spells CASSGGMRSYEQYF. The CDR3 DNA sequence: TGTGCCAGCAGTGGCGGGATGAGGTCCTACGAGCAGTACTTC.

CDR3 residues: CASSLENNSPLHF. The DNA of the CDR3 is TGTGCCAGCAGTTTAGAGAATAATTCACCCCTCCACTTT. The rearrangement links TRBV6-5 to TRBJ1-6; no definite D call. The CDR3 runs to 13 residues. Trimming took off 4 bases at V and 5 bases at J, with 6 bases between the two ends. CDR1 and CDR2 from the germline V gene are MNHEY and SVGAGI.

The rearrangement links TRBV19 to TRBJ1-1; the D is unclear. Per the germline V gene, CDR1 is LNHDA and CDR2 is SQIVND (reference sequence). Trimming removed 6 bases at V and 1 base at J, with 6 bases between. This CDR3 has 12 residues. CDR3 DNA: TGTGCCAGTAGAACAGCGAACACTGAAGCTTTCTTT. It translates to CASRTANTEAFF.

This clone was detected a few times. CDR3 nucleotides: TGCGCCAGCAGCTTGACAGGCAACCGGGACTACAACAATGAGCAGTTCTTC. As protein: CASSLTGNRDYNNEQFF. This sequence joins TRBV5-1 and TRBJ2-1, with TRBD2 matching over 7 bases. The J segment lost 5 bases and the V segment lost 1 base, leaving 12 bases of the junction unmatched. The CDR3 is 17 amino acids. Looked up from germline, CDR1 is SGHRS and CDR2 is YFSETQ.

V and J are TRBV10-1 and TRBJ2-7; D is possibly TRBD2 (6 bases). Trimming took off 0 bases at V and 6 bases at J, with 9 bases between the two ends. CDR3 length: 13 residues. Germline assignment: CDR1 WNHNN and CDR2 SYGVQD (reference sequence). The chain's CDR3 is CASSESMGGEQYF. As DNA, the CDR3 is TGCGCCAGCAGTGAGTCGATGGGGGGCGAGCAGTACTTC.

The V call is TRBV5-1, the J call TRBJ2-1, with 9 positions matching TRBD1. Per germline, CDR1 SGHRS and CDR2 YFSETQ. This CDR3 has 16 amino acids. The J segment lost 7 bases and the V segment lost 5 bases, leaving 13 bases of the junction unmatched. CDR3 nucleotide sequence: TGCGCCAGCAGTCGGACGGTGGACAGGGGCGCAAATGAGCAGTTCTTC. This gives the protein CASSRTVDRGANEQFF.